A single T cell receptor beta chain is shown here with its context. The sample belongs to a study of blood T cell repertoires in COVID-19. Study-level background: Donors in the United States, Italy and Spain gave samples during acute or convalescent COVID-19. PBMCs, B-cell-depleted T cells, or T cells provided the cDNA or gDNA that made up the material.

Germline V CDR1 and CDR2: SGHRS, YFSETQ. The junction had 0 bases not matched to a gene; V was cut back by 0 bases and J by 0 bases. The CDR3 has 15 residues. Authors' processing steps: Amplification from reference gene primers served as the basis for estimated nucleated cell counts. Sequencing was performed with immunoSEQ multiplex PCR; in TCRdb, only in-frame clones are kept and a portion is missing. V and J calls and clone size come straight from that table; D and trimming were deduced from the DNA. The sample lists 35,000 to 45,000 clones, roughly nine tenths occurring once. Sequenced sample: peripheral blood. The chain joins TRBV5-1 to TRBJ2-7, with 10 bases identical to TRBD2. This TCR was recovered from a man aged 50 to 59 with active COVID-19. CDR3 loop: CASSLGTSGSYEQYF. Here the CDR3 DNA reads TGCGCCAGCAGCTTGGGGACTAGCGGCTCCTACGAGCAGTACTTC. Full variable domain (missing parts from reference TRBV5-1 and TRBJ2-7): KAGVTQTPRYLIKTRGQQVTLSCSPISGHRSVSWYQQTPGQGLQFLFEYFSETQRNKGNFPGRFSGRQFSNSRSEMNVSTLELGDSALYLCASSLGTSGSYEQYFGPGTRLTVT.